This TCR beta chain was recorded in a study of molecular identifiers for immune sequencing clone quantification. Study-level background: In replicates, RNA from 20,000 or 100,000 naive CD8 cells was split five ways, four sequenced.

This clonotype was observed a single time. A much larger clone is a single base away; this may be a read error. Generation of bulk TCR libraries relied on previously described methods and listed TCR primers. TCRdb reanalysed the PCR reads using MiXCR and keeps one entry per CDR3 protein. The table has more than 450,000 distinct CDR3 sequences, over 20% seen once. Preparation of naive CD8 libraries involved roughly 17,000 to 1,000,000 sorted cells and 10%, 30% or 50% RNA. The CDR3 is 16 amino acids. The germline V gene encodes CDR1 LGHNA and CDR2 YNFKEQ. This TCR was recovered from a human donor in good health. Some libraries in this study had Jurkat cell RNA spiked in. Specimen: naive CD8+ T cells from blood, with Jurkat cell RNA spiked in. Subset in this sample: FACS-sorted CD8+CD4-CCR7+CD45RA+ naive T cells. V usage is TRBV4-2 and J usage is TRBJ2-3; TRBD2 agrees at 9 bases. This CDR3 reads CASSQDSLAGTGTQYF. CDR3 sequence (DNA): TGTGCCAGCAGCCAAGATAGTCTAGCGGGAACAGGTACGCAGTATTTT.